These T cell receptor beta chains were read from a single sample in a study of radiotherapy plus CTLA-4 blockade in lung cancer. Repertoires were generated with immunoSEQ multiplex PCR, while TCRdb's copy carries only in-frame clones and drops some. The sample shows tens of thousands of clones, approximately 62% of them seen only once. The material was peripheral blood, obtained from a patient treated with radiotherapy plus ipilimumab. The receptors come from a human donor with non-small cell lung cancer who had a partial response to radiotherapy plus ipilimumab. Both conserved end residues are part of each CDR3. Fields, in order: V gene, J gene, D gene, clone size, CDR3 DNA, CDR3 protein. D genes are given only for firm matches. Expanded clones are given a class, and other clones once, few, many or no size at all.

V: TRBV6-6
J: TRBJ2-5
D: TRBD2
size: NA
DNA: TGTGCCAGCAGCGGACTAGCGGGAGAAGGTGAGCAGTACTTC
CDR3: CASSGLAGEGEQYF

V: TRBV6-1
J: TRBJ2-7
D: NA
size: NA
DNA: TGTGCCAGCAGTGATGGTGAGGGGGACGAGCAGTACTTC
CDR3: CASSDGEGDEQYF

V: TRBV6-5
J: TRBJ2-7
D: TRBD2
size: NA
DNA: TGTGCCAGCAGCTTACCGGGAGGCAACGAGCAGTACTTC
CDR3: CASSLPGGNEQYF

V: TRBV6-6
J: TRBJ1-2
D: NA
size: NA
DNA: TGTGCCAGCAGTTACTCGGGCGCGCAGAACTATGGCTACACCTTC
CDR3: CASSYSGAQNYGYTF

V: TRBV11-2
J: TRBJ1-2
D: TRBD1
size: NA
DNA: TGTGCCAGCAGCTTAGTAAAGACAGGGTATGGCTACACCTTC
CDR3: CASSLVKTGYGYTF

V: TRBV30
J: TRBJ2-7
D: NA
size: NA
DNA: TGTGCCTGGAGACCCAGCGGTTCTCATTCCTACGAGCAGTACTTC
CDR3: CAWRPSGSHSYEQYF

V: TRBV5-4
J: TRBJ2-1
D: TRBD2
size: NA
DNA: TGTGCCAGCAGCTTCCTAGCGGGGGACAATGAGCAGTTCTTC
CDR3: CASSFLAGDNEQFF

V: TRBV12-5
J: TRBJ2-7
D: NA
size: NA
DNA: TGTGCTAGTGGTTTGGACAGGTACGAGCAGTACTTC
CDR3: CASGLDRYEQYF

V: TRBV6-1
J: TRBJ2-3
D: TRBD1
size: NA
DNA: TGTGCCAGCAGTGCGACGGGACAGGAGATTTGGGATACGCAGTATTTT
CDR3: CASSATGQEIWDTQYF

V: TRBV5-3
J: TRBJ1-5
D: TRBD1
size: few
DNA: TGTGCCAGAAGCGATGGGACAGGGAATCAGCCCCAGCATTTT
CDR3: CARSDGTGNQPQHF

V: TRBV7-3
J: TRBJ1-3
D: NA
size: few
DNA: TGTGCCAGCAGCAGAACGGGACTCCCCAGCTCTGGAAACACCATATATTTT
CDR3: CASSRTGLPSSGNTIYF

V: TRBV7-9
J: TRBJ2-1
D: NA
size: NA
DNA: TGTGCCAGCAGCCCCCGTCAAGGGGACTCCTACAATGAGCAGTTCTTC
CDR3: CASSPRQGDSYNEQFF

V: TRBV5-3
J: TRBJ1-5
D: TRBD1
size: NA
DNA: TGTGCCAGAAGCCCGCCGGGGACAGGGGCCCATCAGGGGACCCAGCATTTT
CDR3: CARSPPGTGAHQGTQHF